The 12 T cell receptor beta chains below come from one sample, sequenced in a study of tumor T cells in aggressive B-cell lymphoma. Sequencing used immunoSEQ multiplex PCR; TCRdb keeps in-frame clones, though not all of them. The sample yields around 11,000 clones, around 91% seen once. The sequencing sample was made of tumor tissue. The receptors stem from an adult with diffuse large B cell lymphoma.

CDR3 bases: TGTGCCAGCAGCCAAGCAGGGGTATACTACGAGCAGTACTTC. The encoded protein is CASSQAGVYYEQYF. The genes are TRBV7-9 and TRBJ2-7; D is possibly TRBD1 (6 bases). CDR3 size: 14 residues. Germline V gives CDR1 SEHNR, CDR2 FQNEAQ (reference sequence). V dropped 5 bases and J dropped 3 bases, with 14 bases sitting between them.

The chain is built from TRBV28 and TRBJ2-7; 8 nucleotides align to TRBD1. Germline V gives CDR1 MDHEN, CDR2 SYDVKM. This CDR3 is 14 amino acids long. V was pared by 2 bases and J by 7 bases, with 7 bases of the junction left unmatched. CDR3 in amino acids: CASSLSRGRGEQYF. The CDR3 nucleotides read TGTGCCAGCAGTTTAAGCAGGGGGCGGGGAGAGCAGTACTTC.

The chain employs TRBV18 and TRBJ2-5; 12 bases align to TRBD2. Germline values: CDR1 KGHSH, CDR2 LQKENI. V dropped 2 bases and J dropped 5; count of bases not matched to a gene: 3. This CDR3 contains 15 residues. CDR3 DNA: TGTGCCAGCTCACCAGTGACTAGCGGGAGTGAGACCCAGTACTTC. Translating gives CASSPVTSGSETQYF.

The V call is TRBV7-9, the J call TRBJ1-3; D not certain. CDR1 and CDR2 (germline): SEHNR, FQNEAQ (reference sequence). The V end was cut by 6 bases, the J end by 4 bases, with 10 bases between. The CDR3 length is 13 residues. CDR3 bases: TGTGCCAGCAGGAGCGGGCCGGGAAACACCATATATTTT. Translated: CASRSGPGNTIYF.

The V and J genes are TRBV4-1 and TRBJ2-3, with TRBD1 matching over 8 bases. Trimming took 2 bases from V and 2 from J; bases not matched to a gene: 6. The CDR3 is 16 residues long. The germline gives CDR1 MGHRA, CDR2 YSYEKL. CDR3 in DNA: TGCGCCAGCAGCCAACTAACAGGGGGTTTCACAGATACGCAGTATTTT. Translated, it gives CASSQLTGGFTDTQYF.

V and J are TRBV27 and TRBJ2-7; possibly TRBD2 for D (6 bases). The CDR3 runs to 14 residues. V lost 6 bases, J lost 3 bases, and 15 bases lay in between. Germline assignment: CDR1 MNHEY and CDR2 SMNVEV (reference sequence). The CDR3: CASSKDPGGYEQYF. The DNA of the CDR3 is TGTGCCAGCAGCAAGGACCCCGGGGGCTACGAGCAGTACTTC.

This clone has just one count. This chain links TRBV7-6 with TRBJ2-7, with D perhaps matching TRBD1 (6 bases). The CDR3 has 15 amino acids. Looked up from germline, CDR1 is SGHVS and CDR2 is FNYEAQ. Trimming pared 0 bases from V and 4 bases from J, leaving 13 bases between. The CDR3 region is CASSLAWAGAYEQYF. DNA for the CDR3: TGTGCCAGCAGCTTAGCATGGGCAGGGGCTTACGAGCAGTACTTC.

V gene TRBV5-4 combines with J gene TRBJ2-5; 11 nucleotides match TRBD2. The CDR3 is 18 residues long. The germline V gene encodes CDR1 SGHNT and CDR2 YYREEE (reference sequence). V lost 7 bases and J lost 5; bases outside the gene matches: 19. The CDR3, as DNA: TGTGCCAGCGCTGAACCGGGACTAGCGGATACTGTTGGCGAGACCCAGTACTTC. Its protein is CASAEPGLADTVGETQYF.

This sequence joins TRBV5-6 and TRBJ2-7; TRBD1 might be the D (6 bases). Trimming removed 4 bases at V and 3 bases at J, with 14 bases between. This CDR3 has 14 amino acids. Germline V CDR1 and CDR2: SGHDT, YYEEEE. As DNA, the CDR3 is TGTGCCAGCAGCGACGCCGGGACAAGCTACGAGCAGTACTTC. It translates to CASSDAGTSYEQYF.

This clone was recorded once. The CDR3 sequence is CASSKKGSGYEQYF. The CDR3 DNA reads TGTGCCAGCAGCAAAAAAGGAAGCGGTTACGAGCAGTACTTC. The rearrangement links TRBV21-1 to TRBJ2-7; the tabulated D call, TRBD2, remains unverified against the DNA. TRBV21-1 is flagged as a pseudogene. The CDR3 has 14 residues.

This CDR3 is CASRVDSASSYNEQFF. CDR3 DNA: TGCGCCAGCAGGGTAGACAGCGCCAGCTCCTACAATGAGCAGTTCTTC. This chain links TRBV10-2 with TRBJ2-1, with D maybe TRBD1 (5 bases). This CDR3 has 16 amino acids. Germline CDR1 WSHSY, CDR2 SAAADI. V lost 6 bases, J lost 0 bases, and 15 bases lay in between.

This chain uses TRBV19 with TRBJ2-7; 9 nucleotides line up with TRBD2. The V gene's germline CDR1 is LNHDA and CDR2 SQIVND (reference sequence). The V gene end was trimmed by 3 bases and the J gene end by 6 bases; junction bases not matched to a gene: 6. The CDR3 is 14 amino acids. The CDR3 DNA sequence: TGTGCCAGTAGTATTTCAGCGGGAGGAGGCGAGCAGTACTTC. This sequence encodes CASSISAGGGEQYF.